One TCR beta chain is described in this entry. This receptor's antigen is unknown. It has no much larger one-base neighbor in the sample; base qualities were not kept. This entry comes from a study of shared clonotypes between healthy human individuals (dated by TCRdb to 2020 to 2022). For context, the study as a whole: A couple of women and three men aged 18 to 49 years were included in the cohort. For each donor, three plates each were used for CD4 naive and CD4 memory, two plates were used for CD8 naive, and one plate was used for CD8 memory. Per donor, leukapheresis produced somewhere between about 0.94 and 9.5 billion PBMCs. To increase sequencing depth and limit assay-specific biases, TCR repertoire library preparation and sequencing were carried out by different laboratories using diverse techniques. To estimate repertoire size and how much clonotypes are shared between individuals, the study performed deep sequencing of blood TCR repertoires from about five healthy adults.

The CDR3 runs 16 amino acids, cysteine and phenylalanine included. Left in the record is the CDR3 DNA by itself, 48 bases read in frame from the first base. Reading the germline V gene gives CDR1 SNHLY and CDR2 FYNNEI. Cut back by 8 bases and 4 bases, the V and J ends lie 20 bases apart. Using the deep immunoSEQ assay, multiplex PCR amplified TCR CDR3 regions from genomic DNA. Extracted genomic DNA from each cell subset was spread evenly across all wells of several immunoSEQ 96-well plates, with each plate serving as a replicate. For sorted subsets, each replicate PCR was loaded with roughly 0.2 ug genomic DNA, equivalent to some 31,000 T cell genomes. The purified libraries were quantified using a Qubit 3.0 fluorometer, sized with a Bioanalyzer 2100, and then quantified again using the KAPA Library Quantification kit. Every immunoSEQ 96-well plate was sequenced on a dedicated single-read 150-cycle Illumina NextSeq 550 flow cell. For the original study's pipeline: Because only junctional sequences without quality scores were contained in the immunoSEQ output, filtering matching that applied to full-length reads could not be performed. To assign V/J genes and CDR3, sequences were annotated against IMGT germline references using PyIR, a Python wrapper for IgBLAST v1.9. Any read was removed if the V/J assignment was weak (E-value above 1e-6), the CDR3 was missing, or the read contained stop codons, out-of-frame junctions, or ambiguous translated residues. A V3J clonotype was defined by an identical inferred V gene, J gene, and CDR3 amino acid sequence. The percentage overlap between two repertoires was calculated by dividing the number of shared unique clonotypes by the size of the smaller repertoire. RTK rarefaction, the Chao1 estimator, and Recon v2.1 estimates of unobserved clonotypes were used to assess repertoire richness. For all TCRbeta clonotypes obtained by the gDNA method from a few donors, generation probabilities were computed with OLGA. Sourced from immuneACCESS, this table was stored by TCRdb with only in-frame sequences that have V and J called. A share of the clones is absent; for the studies checked, an unresolved V gene accounts for under half, and the remainder has no known explanation. The V and J calls and the clone size are those of that table, but D and trimming were determined from the DNA. Counted in this sample were about 340,000 clones; about 73% of them appeared once. The ten largest clones take up more than 9% of the sample.

The donors were healthy, HIV-negative adults with no recently reported acute infections or vaccinations. All donors were Caucasian adults living in Nashville, Tennessee, USA. CD4+ T cells were enriched by magnetic negative selection; naive cells were then positively selected on CD45RA, and the negative fraction formed the memory subset. After blood collection by leukapheresis, PBMCs were isolated using Ficoll-Histopaque density gradient centrifugation and then cryopreserved in the vapor phase of liquid nitrogen. Purity and quantity of every magnetically sorted T cell population were checked by analytical flow cytometry. From each sorted fraction, genomic DNA was isolated and quantified by UV absorbance on a Nanodrop 2000c. General conclusions and limits of the study: Rarefaction of sorted-subset datasets indicated incomplete sequencing despite the large sequencing depth. Estimated clonotype richness was generally larger for naive than for memory subsets. Based on pairwise subsampling, the degree of clonotype sharing among donors was expected to be affected by sequencing depth. Sampling was restricted to blood, and TCR repertoires in tissues likely differ from the TCR repertoires found in blood. Higher generation probabilities were observed for clonotypes shared by all four sorted-subset donors than for non-shared clonotypes. When a few donors were compared, the shared fraction of clonotypes was about 5.2% for naive CD4, 3.5% for naive CD8, 2% to 2.5% for memory CD4, and around 0.4% for memory CD8. The genetic and exposure-history diversity represented was limited by the small number of donors.

This receptor chain uses TRBV2 and TRBJ2-2; matching of 6 bases hints at TRBD2 as the D gene. The sequenced sample was memory CD4+ T cells sorted from blood. The cell subset or site tag for this specimen amounts to: CD45RA-negative fraction. The sequence was obtained from a man aged 25-45 years in good health. The CDR3: CASEPGGGIATGELFF. The bases are TGTGCCAGCGAGCCAGGTGGAGGGATTGCCACCGGGGAGCTGTTTTTT. Where the CDR3 stops, the reference TRBV2 and TRBJ2-2 genes take over; the full variable domain is EPEVTQTPSHQVTQMGQEVILRCVPISNHLYFYWYRQILGQKVEFLVSFYNNEISEKSEIFDDQFSVERPDGSNFTLKIRSTKLEDSAMYFCASEPGGGIATGELFFGEGSRLTVL.